The entry that follows covers one TCR beta chain sequence. The record originates from a study of blood T cell repertoires in COVID-19. This CDR3 contains 17 residues. Trimming removed 0 bases from V and 3 bases from J, with 20 bases in between. Germline V lookup: CDR1 GTSNPN, CDR2 SVGIG (reference sequence). Method: immunoSEQ multiplex PCR; TCRdb's copy keeps in-frame clones and lacks some. The data show nearly 300,000 clones, with roughly 91% seen just once and less than 3.5% held by the top ten. Ages ranged from about 18 to 89 years, with residence in around 24 US areas. The sequence came from a woman aged 45-65 years who had been exposed to COVID-19. The sample consisted of PBMCs or T cells enriched from blood (not recorded which). The chain joins TRBV30 to TRBJ1-2; D may be TRBD1 (5 bases). Here the CDR3 reads CAWSVPMGLLTYYGYTF. The CDR3 nucleotides are TGTGCCTGGAGTGTACCGATGGGACTTCTTACTTACTATGGCTACACCTTC.